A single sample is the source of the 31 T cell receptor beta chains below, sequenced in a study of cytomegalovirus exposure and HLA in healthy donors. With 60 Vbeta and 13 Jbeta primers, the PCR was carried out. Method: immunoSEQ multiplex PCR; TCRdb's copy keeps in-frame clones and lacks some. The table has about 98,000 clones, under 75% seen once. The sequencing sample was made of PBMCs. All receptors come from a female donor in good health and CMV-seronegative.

Here the CDR3 reads CASSSLTSGSPEQYF. CDR3 DNA: TGTGCCAGCAGCTCGCTTACTAGCGGGAGCCCCGAGCAGTACTTC. V and J are TRBV5-4 and TRBJ2-7, with 11 nucleotides matching TRBD2. Germline V gene data show CDR1 as SGHNT and CDR2 as YYREEE (reference sequence). Trimming cost V 3 bases and J 6 bases; bases outside gene matches: 8. The CDR3 is made up of 15 amino acids.

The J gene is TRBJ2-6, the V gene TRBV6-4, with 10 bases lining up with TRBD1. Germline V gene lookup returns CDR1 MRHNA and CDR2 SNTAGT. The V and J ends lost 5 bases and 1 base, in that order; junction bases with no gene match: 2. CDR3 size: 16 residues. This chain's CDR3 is CASSPGQGSGANVLTF. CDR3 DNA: TGTGCCAGCAGTCCGGGACAGGGGTCTGGGGCCAACGTCCTGACTTTC.

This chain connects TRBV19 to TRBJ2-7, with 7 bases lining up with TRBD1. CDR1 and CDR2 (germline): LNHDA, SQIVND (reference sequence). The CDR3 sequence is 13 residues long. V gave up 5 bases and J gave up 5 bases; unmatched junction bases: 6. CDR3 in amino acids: CASSVGTDDEQYF. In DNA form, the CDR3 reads TGTGCCAGTAGTGTCGGGACAGACGACGAGCAGTACTTC.

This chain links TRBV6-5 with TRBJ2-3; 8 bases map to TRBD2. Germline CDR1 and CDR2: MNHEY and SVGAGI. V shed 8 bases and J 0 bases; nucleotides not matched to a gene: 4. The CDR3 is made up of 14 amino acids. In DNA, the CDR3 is TGTGCCAGCCGAGCTAGCGGGAGCACAGATACGCAGTATTTT. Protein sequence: CASRASGSTDTQYF.

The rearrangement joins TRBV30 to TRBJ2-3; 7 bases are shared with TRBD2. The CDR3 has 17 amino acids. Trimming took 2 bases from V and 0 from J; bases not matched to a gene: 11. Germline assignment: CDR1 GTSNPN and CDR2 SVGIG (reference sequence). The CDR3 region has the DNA TGTGCCTGGAGTTCAGGTGGCGGGAGTGAGAGCACAGATACGCAGTATTTT. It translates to CAWSSGGGSESTDTQYF.

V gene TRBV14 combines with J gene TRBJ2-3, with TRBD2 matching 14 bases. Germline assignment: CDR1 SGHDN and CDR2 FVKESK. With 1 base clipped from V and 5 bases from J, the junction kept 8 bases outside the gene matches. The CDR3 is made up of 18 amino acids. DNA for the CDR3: TGTGCCAGCAGCCAAGCCAACTACGGACTAGCGGGAGGAGATACGCAGTATTTT. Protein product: CASSQANYGLAGGDTQYF.

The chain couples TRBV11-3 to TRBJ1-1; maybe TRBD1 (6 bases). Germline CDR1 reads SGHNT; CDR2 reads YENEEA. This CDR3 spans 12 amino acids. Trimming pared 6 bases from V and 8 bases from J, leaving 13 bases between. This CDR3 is CASSQGHEEAFF. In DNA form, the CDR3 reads TGTGCCAGCAGTCAGGGGCATGAAGAAGCTTTCTTT. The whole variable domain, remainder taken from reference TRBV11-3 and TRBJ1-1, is EAGVVQSPRYKIIEKKQPVAFWCNPISGHNTLYWYLQNLGQGPELLIRYENEEAVDDSQLPKDRFSAERLKGVDSTLKIQPAELGDSAVYLCASSQGHEEAFFGQGTRLTVV.

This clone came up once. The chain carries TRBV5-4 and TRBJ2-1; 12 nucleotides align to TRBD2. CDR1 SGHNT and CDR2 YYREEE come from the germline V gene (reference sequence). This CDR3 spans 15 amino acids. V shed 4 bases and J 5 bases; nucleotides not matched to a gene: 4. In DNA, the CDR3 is TGTGCCAGCAGCCCCAGGACTAGCGGGGACAATGAGCAGTTCTTC. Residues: CASSPRTSGDNEQFF.

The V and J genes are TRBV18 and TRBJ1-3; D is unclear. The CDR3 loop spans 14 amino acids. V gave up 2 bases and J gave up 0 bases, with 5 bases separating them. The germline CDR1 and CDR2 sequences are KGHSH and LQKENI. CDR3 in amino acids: CASSPTGSGNTIYF. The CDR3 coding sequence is TGTGCCAGCTCACCAACGGGCTCTGGAAACACCATATATTTT.

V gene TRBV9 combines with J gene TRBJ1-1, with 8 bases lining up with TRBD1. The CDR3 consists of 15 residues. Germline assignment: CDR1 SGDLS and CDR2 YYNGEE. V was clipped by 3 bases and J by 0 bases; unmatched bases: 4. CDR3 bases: TGTGCCAGCAGCGCCTACAGGGGGTTGAACACTGAAGCTTTCTTT. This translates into CASSAYRGLNTEAFF. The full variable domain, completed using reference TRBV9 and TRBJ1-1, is DSGVTQTPKHLITATGQRVTLRCSPRSGDLSVYWYQQSLDQGLQFLIQYYNGEERAKGNILERFSAQQFPDLHSELNLSSLELGDSALYFCASSAYRGLNTEAFFGQGTRLTVV.

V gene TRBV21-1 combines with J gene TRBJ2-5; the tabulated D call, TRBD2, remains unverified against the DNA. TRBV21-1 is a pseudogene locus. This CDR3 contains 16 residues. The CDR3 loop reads CASSNRLAGLGETQYF. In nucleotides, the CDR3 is TGTGCCAGCAGCAACCGACTAGCGGGATTGGGAGAGACCCAGTACTTC.

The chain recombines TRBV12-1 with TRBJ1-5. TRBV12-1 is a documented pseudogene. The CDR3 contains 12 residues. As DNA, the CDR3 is TGTGCCAGCAGCCCCGGGAGTCAGCCCCAGCATTTT. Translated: CASSPGSQPQHF.

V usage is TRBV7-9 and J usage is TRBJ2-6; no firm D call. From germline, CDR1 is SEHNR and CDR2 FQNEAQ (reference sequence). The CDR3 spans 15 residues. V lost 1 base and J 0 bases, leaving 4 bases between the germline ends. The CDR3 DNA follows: TGTGCCAGCAGCTTAGTGGCCTCTGGGGCCAACGTCCTGACTTTC. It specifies CASSLVASGANVLTF.

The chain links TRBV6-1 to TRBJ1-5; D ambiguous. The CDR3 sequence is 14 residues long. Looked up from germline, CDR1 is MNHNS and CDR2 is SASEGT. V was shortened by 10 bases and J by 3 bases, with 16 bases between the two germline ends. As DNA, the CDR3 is TGTGCCACCGGCGGCGCCGGTTACAATCAGCCCCAGCATTTT. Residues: CATGGAGYNQPQHF.

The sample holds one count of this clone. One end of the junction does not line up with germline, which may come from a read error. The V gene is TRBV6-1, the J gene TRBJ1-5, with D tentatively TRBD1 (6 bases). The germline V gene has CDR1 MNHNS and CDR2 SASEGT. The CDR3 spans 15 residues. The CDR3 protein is CVSRGDKISNQPQHF. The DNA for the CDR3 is TGTGTCAGCAGAGGGGACAAGATTAGCAATCAGCCCCAGCATTTT.

CDR3 in amino acids: CASSSRDRGPYEQYF. The CDR3 DNA reads TGTGCCAGCAGCTCCCGGGACAGGGGCCCCTACGAGCAGTACTTC. The genes are TRBV11-3 and TRBJ2-7; TRBD1 aligns across 10 bases. Germline assignment: CDR1 SGHNT and CDR2 YENEEA. J was trimmed by 2 bases and V by 4 bases; bases with no gene match: 5. The CDR3 has 15 residues. The full variable domain, in which reference TRBV11-3 and TRBJ2-7 provide the parts outside the CDR3, is EAGVVQSPRYKIIEKKQPVAFWCNPISGHNTLYWYLQNLGQGPELLIRYENEEAVDDSQLPKDRFSAERLKGVDSTLKIQPAELGDSAVYLCASSSRDRGPYEQYFGPGTRLTVT.

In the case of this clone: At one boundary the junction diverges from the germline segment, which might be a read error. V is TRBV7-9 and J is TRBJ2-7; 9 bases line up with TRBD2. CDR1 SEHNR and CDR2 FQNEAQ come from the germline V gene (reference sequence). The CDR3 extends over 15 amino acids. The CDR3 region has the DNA TGTTCCAGCAGCTTACATAGCGGGAGCTCCTACGAGCAGTACTTC. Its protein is CSSSLHSGSSYEQYF. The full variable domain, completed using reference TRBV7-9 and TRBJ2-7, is DTGVSQNPRHKITKRGQNVTFRCDPISEHNRLYWYRQTLGQGPEFLTYFQNEAQLEKSRLLSDRFSAERPKGSFSTLEIQRTEQGDSAMYLCSSSLHSGSSYEQYFGPGTRLTVT.

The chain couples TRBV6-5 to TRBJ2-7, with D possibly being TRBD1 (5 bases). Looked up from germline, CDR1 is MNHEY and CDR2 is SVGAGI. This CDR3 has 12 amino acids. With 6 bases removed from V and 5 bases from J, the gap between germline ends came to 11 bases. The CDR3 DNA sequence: TGTGCCAGCAGGACAGCCTGGGACGAGCAGTACTTC. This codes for CASRTAWDEQYF.

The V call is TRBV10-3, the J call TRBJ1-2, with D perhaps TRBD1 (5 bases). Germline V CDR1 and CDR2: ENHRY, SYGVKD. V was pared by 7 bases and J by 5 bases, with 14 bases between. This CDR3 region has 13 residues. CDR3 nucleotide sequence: TGTGCCATCAAGGGCTCAGGGTGGTATGGCTACACCTTC. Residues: CAIKGSGWYGYTF.

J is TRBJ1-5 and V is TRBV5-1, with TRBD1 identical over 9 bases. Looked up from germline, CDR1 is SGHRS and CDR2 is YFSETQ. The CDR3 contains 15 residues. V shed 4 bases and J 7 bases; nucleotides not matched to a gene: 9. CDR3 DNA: TGCGCCAGCAGCCCTGGGGACAGGGTGGAACAGCCCCAGCATTTT. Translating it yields CASSPGDRVEQPQHF.

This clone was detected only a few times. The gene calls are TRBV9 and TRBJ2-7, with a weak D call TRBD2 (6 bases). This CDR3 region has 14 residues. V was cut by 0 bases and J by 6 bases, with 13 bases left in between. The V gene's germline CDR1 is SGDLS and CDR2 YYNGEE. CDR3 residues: CASSVGTVGGEQYF. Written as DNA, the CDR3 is TGTGCCAGCAGCGTAGGTACGGTGGGGGGCGAGCAGTACTTC.

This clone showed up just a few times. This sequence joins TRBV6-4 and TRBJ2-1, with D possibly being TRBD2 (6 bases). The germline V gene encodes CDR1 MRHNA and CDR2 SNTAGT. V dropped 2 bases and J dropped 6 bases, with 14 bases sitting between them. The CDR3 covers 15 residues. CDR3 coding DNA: TGTGCCAGCAGTGACCGCCCATCAGCGGGCAATGAGCAGTTCTTC. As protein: CASSDRPSAGNEQFF.

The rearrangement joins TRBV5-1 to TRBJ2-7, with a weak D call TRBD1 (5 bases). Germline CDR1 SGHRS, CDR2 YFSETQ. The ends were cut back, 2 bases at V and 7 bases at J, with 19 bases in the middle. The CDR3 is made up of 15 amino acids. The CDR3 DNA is TGCGCCAGCAGCTTATCTACAGCGACAGTCTCAGAGCAGTACTTC. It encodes CASSLSTATVSEQYF.

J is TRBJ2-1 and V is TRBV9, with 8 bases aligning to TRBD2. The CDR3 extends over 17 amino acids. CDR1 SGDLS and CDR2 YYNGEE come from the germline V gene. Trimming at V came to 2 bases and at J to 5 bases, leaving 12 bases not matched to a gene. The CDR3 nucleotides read TGTGCCAGCAGCGTGGGGGAGTGGACTAGCCTTCACAATGAGCAGTTCTTC. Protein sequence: CASSVGEWTSLHNEQFF.

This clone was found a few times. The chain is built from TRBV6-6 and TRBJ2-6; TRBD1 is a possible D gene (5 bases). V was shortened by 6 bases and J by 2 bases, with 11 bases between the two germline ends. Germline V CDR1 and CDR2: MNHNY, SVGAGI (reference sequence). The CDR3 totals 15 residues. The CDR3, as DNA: TGTGCCAGCAGAGGACATGCAACTGGGGCCAACGTCCTGACTTTC. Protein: CASRGHATGANVLTF.

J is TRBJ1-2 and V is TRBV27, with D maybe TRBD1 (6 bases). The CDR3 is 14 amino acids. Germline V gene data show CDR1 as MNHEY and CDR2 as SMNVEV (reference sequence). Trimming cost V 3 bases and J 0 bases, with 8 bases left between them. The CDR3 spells CASSFRQANYGYTF. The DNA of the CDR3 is TGTGCCAGCAGTTTCCGACAGGCTAACTATGGCTACACCTTC.

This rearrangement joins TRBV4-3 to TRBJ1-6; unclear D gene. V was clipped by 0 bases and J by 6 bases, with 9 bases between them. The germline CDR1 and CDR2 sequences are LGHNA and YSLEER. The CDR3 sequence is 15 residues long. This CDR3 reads CASSQDLQFNSPLHF. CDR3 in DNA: TGCGCCAGCAGCCAAGATCTGCAGTTTAATTCACCCCTCCACTTT.

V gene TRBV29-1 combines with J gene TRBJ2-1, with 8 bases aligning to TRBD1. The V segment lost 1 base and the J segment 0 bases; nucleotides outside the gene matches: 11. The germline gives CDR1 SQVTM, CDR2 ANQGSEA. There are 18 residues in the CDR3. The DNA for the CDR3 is TGCAGCGTTGAAGGAGGGCAGGGGGCTGACTACTCCTACAATGAGCAGTTCTTC. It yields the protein CSVEGGQGADYSYNEQFF.

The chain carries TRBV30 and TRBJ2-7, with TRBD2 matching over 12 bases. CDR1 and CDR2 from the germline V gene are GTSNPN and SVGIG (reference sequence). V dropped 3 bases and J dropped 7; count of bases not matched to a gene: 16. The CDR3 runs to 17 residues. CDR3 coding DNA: TGTGCCTGGAGAATCTCCAAACCGGGACTAGCGGGTGGAGAGCAGTACTTC. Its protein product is CAWRISKPGLAGGEQYF. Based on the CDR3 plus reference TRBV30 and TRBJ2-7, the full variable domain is SQTIHQWPATLVQPVGSPLSLECTVEGTSNPNLYWYRQAAGRGLQLLFYSVGIGQISSEVPQNLSASRPQDRQFILSSKKLLLSDSGFYLCAWRISKPGLAGGEQYFGPGTRLTVT.

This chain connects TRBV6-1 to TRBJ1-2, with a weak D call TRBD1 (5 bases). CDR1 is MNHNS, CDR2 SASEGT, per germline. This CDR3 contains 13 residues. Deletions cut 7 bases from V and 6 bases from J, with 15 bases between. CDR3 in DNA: TGTGCCAGCATGTGGGAGGGACGCCATGGCTACACCTTC. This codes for CASMWEGRHGYTF.

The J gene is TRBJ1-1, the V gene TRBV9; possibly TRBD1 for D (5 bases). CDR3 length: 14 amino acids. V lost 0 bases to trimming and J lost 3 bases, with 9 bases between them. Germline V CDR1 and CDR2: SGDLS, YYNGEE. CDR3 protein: CASSVGSRDTEAFF. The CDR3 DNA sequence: TGTGCCAGCAGCGTAGGATCCAGGGACACTGAAGCTTTCTTT. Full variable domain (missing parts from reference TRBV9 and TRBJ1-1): DSGVTQTPKHLITATGQRVTLRCSPRSGDLSVYWYQQSLDQGLQFLIQYYNGEERAKGNILERFSAQQFPDLHSELNLSSLELGDSALYFCASSVGSRDTEAFFGQGTRLTVV.